This entry describes one T cell receptor (beta chain). What this receptor recognizes is not known. No base qualities exist here, and no much larger clone lies one base off it. From V the trimming removes 4 bases and from J it removes 8 bases, while the gene matches leave 3 bases of the junction unaccounted for. The CDR3 starts with the cysteine, ends with the phenylalanine, and has 13 residues. Of the read, only the CDR3 DNA is kept; its 39 bases are in frame from base 1. Based on the germline V gene (reference sequence), the CDR1 and CDR2 sequences are MNHNY and SVGAGI. The data were taken from a study of cytomegalovirus exposure and HLA in healthy donors (dated by TCRdb to about 2017). Background on the whole study: In an earlier analysis of around 540 of the donors, around 300 Gb of sequence data and 100 million or so unique TCR beta sequences from 150 million to 200 million T cells were reported. The study was designed to test whether signatures of past pathogen exposure could be identified by cataloging public T cell receptors. Besides the first cohort of approximately 670 subjects, a separate validation cohort made up of 120 different subjects was used. High-throughput TCR immunosequencing, statistical association of individual TCRs with disease status, and machine learning were combined to predict cytomegalovirus infection status. Both class I and class II loci were covered by HLA typing, at four-digit resolution. An earlier analysis of 450 to 750 of the donors used high-throughput TCR beta sequencing to judge whether each TCR beta V gene segment behaved as functional or pseudogenic. On average, roughly 250,000 unique TCR beta nucleotide sequences were sequenced per donor among more than 350 genotyped donors of the cohort, with roughly 18% of those sequences being non-productive. A handful of DR-DQ haplotypes were handled as single units for association and clustering because linkage in the cohort was strong. A later genetic analysis took genome-wide SNP genotypes for about 55% of the 666 donors and used that subset as a discovery cohort. Rather than using new phenotypic data, the later analysis identified candidate immune exposures from TCR beta sequences and from how often those sequences occurred across donors. Every discovery cohort repertoire had been produced on one sequencing platform. Using immunosequencing, the study profiled T cell repertoires from 666 subjects and related those repertoires to cytomegalovirus serostatus. Approximately 300 gigabases of sequencing data and tens of millions of unique TCR sequences were included in an early release covering around 650 HLA-typed donors. The genetic ancestry cluster associated with self-reported Caucasian donors included about 84% of the 300 to 400 genotyped donors. Typing coverage differed by locus: A, B, C, DRB1 and DQB1 were typed in about 620-630 donors, DQA1 in about 550, DPA1 in 600 to 610, and DPB1 in around 440. Donor age, sex, ethnicity and CMV serostatus were compiled together with the repertoire data. A later analysis re-examined previously published TCR beta repertoires from 600 to 700 donors and added high-resolution HLA genotyping to investigate patterns of TCR occurrence. The study at large found these results: The classifier was reported to diagnose cytomegalovirus status with high specificity and sensitivity in both the original and validation cohorts. When HLA alleles, especially DR and DQ, strongly co-occurred, TCR associations were difficult to assign to individual alleles. The earlier analysis of approximately 590 of the donors excluded 15 to 20 rarely observed V segments, including chromosome 9 orphons, because counts were too low. Because the 87-base-pair reads could not distinguish some IMGT-functional V segments, including TRBV6-2 and TRBV6-3, those segments were excluded. A group of highly shared sequence variants was considered likely to be a technical artifact of the sequencing pipeline. A further reported finding was that TCR beta sequences accurately predicted the HLA-A and HLA-B alleles for most subjects in the first cohort. According to a later analysis, parvovirus B19, influenza, CMV and Epstein-Barr virus appeared linked to several top co-occurrence clusters. In a later analysis, TCR association rates were found to vary across HLA loci, with the most associated TCRs seen for DRB1 alleles and the fewest for HLA-C alleles. Most CMV-associated TCR beta chains appeared to be HLA-restricted in a later analysis, and the HLA associations seemed to be driven largely by CMV exposure. In the study, roughly 160 TCR beta chains were listed as associated with cytomegalovirus. Linkage disequilibrium might explain the correlated functional status among segregating V segments, but an unknown experimental factor could not be excluded. An earlier analysis of several hundred of the donors showed that most TCR beta V segments appeared in productive rearrangements either about 90% or about 30% of the time, which broadly matched IMGT annotations. A later genetic analysis reported fewer N-insertions in productive TCRs among donors in an Asian-associated ancestry cluster than the roughly 620-donor mean. The authors suggested that the approach could potentially be extended to other disease states and immunological phenotypes. The cohort was sequenced for TCR beta chains only, and without alpha or paired-chain data the features that could be detected were limited. Because HLA typing was unavailable for some donors at each locus, only the typed subset was used in association tests. Immune exposure information for the cohort was limited to CMV serostatus. Presence/absence analyses assumed roughly uniform sequencing depth across donors, an assumption that may not hold. While some public TCRs were present in many individuals, most TCR sequences turned up only very rarely across donors. At a false discovery rate of 0.05, a later analysis linked approximately 18,000 TCR beta sequences to specific HLA alleles. Three of the identified cytomegalovirus-associated TCR beta chains were confirmed in vitro to be specific for cytomegalovirus antigens. V-gene and J-gene trimming of TCR beta chains was associated with a missense DCLRE1C variant in a later genetic analysis, and the association was replicated in an independent cohort. In a later analysis, HLA-associated TCR beta chains were found to be more clonally expanded and to have lower generation probabilities than equally common non-associated chains.

The library was produced with the immunoSEQ multiplex PCR assay. The multiplex PCR relied on a mix of 60 forward primers for TCR Vbeta segments and 13 reverse primers for TCR Jbeta segments. A multiplex PCR assay on genomic DNA amplified the CDR3 region of rearranged TCR beta genes. The Illumina HiSeq System was used to sequence the amplified TCR beta libraries as 87-base-pair reads. The authors' analysis ran thus. A later analysis tallied roughly 80 million unique TCR beta chains across the 666 repertoires, and about 12 million of those chains were shared by two or more donors. Raw reads were error-corrected and collapsed into unique sequences by a nearest-neighbor algorithm in which closely related sequences were merged to remove PCR and sequencing errors. V, D and J gene segments were assigned by aligning CDR3 sequences to IMGT reference sequences. For a sequence to be retained, a match of at least six nucleotides to both a V gene segment and a J gene segment was required. Rearrangements were classified as productive when the CDR3 lacked stop codons and remained in frame with V and J, and all other rearrangements were classified as non-productive. Following IMGT convention, CDR3 was defined as the stretch from the second conserved V-encoded cysteine up to the conserved J-encoded phenylalanine. The earlier analysis of some 540 of the donors excluded any sequence lacking an unambiguous match to a single V gene segment. An earlier analysis of about 590 of the donors classified V segments as functional when productive rearrangements were above 56.7% and as segregating when the standard deviation between donors was above 5%. A statistical classification framework was developed to diagnose cytomegalovirus status using the catalog of TCR beta chain sequences. V and J gene assignment, in a later analysis, came from comparing TCR nucleotide sequences with IMGT/GENE-DB human TR gene sequences. Using the TCRdist pipeline, a later analysis assigned CDR3 sequences along with most-parsimonious VDJ recombination scenarios. In a later analysis, each TCR beta chain was defined by its CDR3 amino acid sequence together with its V-gene family, and reads without a unique V-gene family were excluded. In a later analysis, 500 to 700 highly shared, low-generation-probability nucleotide sequences were removed to address suspected cross-contamination and a sequencing artifact. A later analysis calculated a clonal expansion index for each public chain from normalized within-repertoire ranks of inferred template counts. Generation probabilities in a later analysis came from a VDJ recombination model fitted to out-of-frame rearrangements, and those results were checked against IGoR. In a later analysis, TCR-TCR, TCR-HLA and TCR-CMV co-occurrence was scored with hypergeometric tests, and a repertoire-size bias correction was applied to TCR pairs. To estimate false discovery rates, a later analysis permuted the HLA or CMV assignments 20 times. A later analysis grouped co-occurring TCRs with DBSCAN, adding TCRdist sequence similarity when clustering within HLA-allele-positive subsets. Repertoires with fewer than 30,000 or more than 120,000 public chains, plus five repertoires with anomalous nucleotide sharing, were excluded from co-occurrence clustering. Drawn from immuneACCESS, this table holds only the in-frame rearrangements with V and J called that TCRdb kept. Clones are partly lost; checked studies trace under half to an unresolved V gene and leave the rest unexplained. D and trimming were read from the DNA, whereas the V and J calls and clone size are those reported in that table. The table for this sample lists 90,000 or so clones; 80% of them were counted only once. The ten largest clones add up to roughly 25% of the sample.

In total, approximately 690 healthy bone marrow donors made up the cohort. Cohort members were all nominally healthy when sampled, although unrecorded immune exposures were likely present. The donor tested CMV seropositive, placing the donor among the 289 seropositive members of the cohort. A peripheral blood sample was collected from each donor, and TCR beta sequencing was performed on peripheral blood mononuclear cells. The Qiagen DNeasy Blood Extraction Kit was used to extract genomic DNA from the blood cell samples. The receptor chain draws on TRBV6-6 and TRBJ2-1; TRBD1 matches 9 bases in the middle. What was sequenced was PBMCs. The TCR sequence derives from a woman between 45 and 60 years old in good health and CMV-seropositive. The nucleotide sequence reads as follows: TGTGCCAGCAGTTGGACAGGGGACGATGAGCAGTTCTTC. Its coded protein is CASSWTGDDEQFF.